This TCR beta chain was sequenced for a study of T cell responses to AZD1222 COVID-19 vaccine. Study observations and caveats: The sample set comprised mostly white British donors with more females, and clonal diversity was possibly underestimated.

Here immunoSEQ multiplex PCR was the method, and the copy in TCRdb shows in-frame clones only, minus some. Of approximately 100,000 clones in the sample, 87% were seen once. Analyses pooled second doses at about 4 or about 12 weeks. With 4 bases removed from V and 6 bases from J, the gap between germline ends came to 6 bases. Germline V gives CDR1 MDHEN, CDR2 SYDVKM. The CDR3 length is 11 residues. Of note for this clone: Its antigen is currently unknown.

The clonotype originates from an adult who received the AZD1222 COVID-19 vaccine. The sequencing here drew on peripheral blood, taken 28 days after the second AZD1222 dose. The chain employs TRBV28 and TRBJ1-2, with unresolved D. The CDR3 nucleotides are TGTGCCAGCAGTTCCTCGGATGGCTACACCTTC. Protein: CASSSSDGYTF.